Listed below are T cell receptor beta chains from one sample, sequenced in a study of T cell responses to AZD1222 COVID-19 vaccine. The method was immunoSEQ multiplex PCR; TCRdb's version includes in-frame clones alone and lacks a portion of them. The sample consists of 150,000 or so clones, approximately 91% of them appearing once. The sequencing here drew on peripheral blood, taken 28 days after the second AZD1222 dose. These receptors were collected from an adult who received the AZD1222 COVID-19 vaccine. The CDR3 runs from the conserved cysteine through the conserved F or W. D genes are given only for firm matches. Only part of the rows carry a size: once, few, many, or a class if the clone is expanded.

CDR3aa	CDR3nt	v_gene	j_gene	abundance	d_gene
CSVEGTGGIYEQYF	TGCAGCGTCGAAGGGACAGGGGGCATCTACGAGCAGTACTTC	TRBV29-1	TRBJ2-7	-	TRBD1
CASSLAVGGRGRYNEQFF	TGCGCCAGCAGCTTGGCCGTAGGAGGCAGGGGTAGATACAATGAGCAGTTCTTC	TRBV5-1	TRBJ2-1	-	-
CASSGGTGSLQFF	TGTGCCAGCAGTGGGGGGACAGGGTCATTGCAGTTCTTC	TRBV6-6	TRBJ2-1	-	TRBD1
CASSDRGPSAFF	TGTGCCAGCAGTGACAGGGGTCCGTCGGCTTTCTTT	TRBV12-3/TRBV12-4	TRBJ1-1	-	TRBD1
CASSYQASNQPQHF	TGTGCCAGCAGTTACCAGGCTAGCAATCAGCCCCAGCATTTT	TRBV6-6	TRBJ1-5	-	-
CASSQERTEAFF	TGTGCCAGCAGCCAAGAGAGGACTGAAGCTTTCTTT	TRBV14	TRBJ1-1	-	-
CASSQVVNTEAFF	TGCGCCAGCAGCCAAGTTGTGAACACTGAAGCTTTCTTT	TRBV4-1	TRBJ1-1	-	-
CASSEQGNTEAFF	TGTGCCAGCAGCGAACAGGGGAACACTGAAGCTTTCTTT	TRBV7-3	TRBJ1-1	-	-
CASSLGGGAGYTF	TGCGCCAGCAGCTTGGGAGGGGGCGCGGGCTACACCTTC	TRBV5-1	TRBJ1-2	-	TRBD1
CAWSVLVYEQYF	TGTGCCTGGAGTGTACTAGTCTACGAGCAGTACTTC	TRBV30	TRBJ2-7	few	-
CASRQVYNQPQHF	TGTGCCAGCAGACAGGTTTACAATCAGCCCCAGCATTTT	TRBV2	TRBJ1-5	-	-
CASSSRERGSAEQYF	TGTGCCAGCAGTTCCAGAGAAAGAGGTTCAGCCGAGCAGTACTTC	TRBV6-5	TRBJ2-7	once	-
CASSQMGTVNTEAFF	TGTGCCAGCAGCCAAATGGGCACAGTGAACACTGAAGCTTTCTTT	TRBV3-1/TRBV3-2	TRBJ1-1	-	-
CASSHGGVFTEAFF	TGTGCCAGCAGCCACGGGGGGGTCTTCACTGAAGCTTTCTTT	TRBV14	TRBJ1-1	-	-
CASSLGEHGYTF	TGCGCCAGCAGCTTGGGCGAGCATGGCTACACCTTC	TRBV5-1	TRBJ1-2	-	-
CASSLVGQGSTEAFF	TGCGCCAGCAGCTTGGTGGGACAGGGATCCACTGAAGCTTTCTTT	TRBV5-1	TRBJ1-1	-	TRBD1
CASSWLGRGPYNSPLHF	TGCGCCAGCAGCTGGCTTGGGCGGGGACCCTATAATTCACCCCTCCACTTT	TRBV5-1	TRBJ1-6	-	-
CASSRSGGDRRATNEKLFF	TGCGCCAGCAGCCGAAGCGGGGGAGACAGACGTGCAACTAATGAAAAACTGTTTTTT	TRBV5-1	TRBJ1-4	-	-
CASSQTGTPGNTIYF	TGTGCCAGCAGCCAAACAGGGACTCCTGGAAACACCATATATTTT	TRBV3-1/TRBV3-2	TRBJ1-3	-	-
CASSSRVSGNTIYF	TGTGCCAGCAGTTCCAGGGTGTCTGGAAACACCATATATTTT	TRBV28	TRBJ1-3	-	-
CASRSLTRRQYF	TGTGCCAGTAGAAGCCTGACTAGACGGCAGTACTTC	TRBV19	TRBJ2-7	once	-
CASNLQGNEQYF	TGTGCCAGCAACCTACAGGGGAACGAGCAGTACTTC	TRBV28	TRBJ2-7	-	TRBD1
CASSPYISSYEQYF	TGTGCCAGTAGTCCCTACATAAGCTCCTACGAGCAGTACTTC	TRBV19	TRBJ2-7	-	-